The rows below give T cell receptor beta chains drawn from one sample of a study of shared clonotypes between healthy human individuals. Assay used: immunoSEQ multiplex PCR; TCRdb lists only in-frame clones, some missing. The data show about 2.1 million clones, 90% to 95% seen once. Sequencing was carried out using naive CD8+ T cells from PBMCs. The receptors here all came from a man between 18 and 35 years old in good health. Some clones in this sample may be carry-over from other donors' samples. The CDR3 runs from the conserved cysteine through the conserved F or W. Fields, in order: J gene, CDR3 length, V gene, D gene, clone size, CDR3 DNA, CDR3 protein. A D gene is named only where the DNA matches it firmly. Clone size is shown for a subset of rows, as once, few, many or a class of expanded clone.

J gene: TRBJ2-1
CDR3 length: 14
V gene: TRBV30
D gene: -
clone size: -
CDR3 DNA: TGTGCCTGGAGTGCCGGGATGTCCTGGGGTGAGCAGTTCTTC
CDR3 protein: CAWSAGMSWGEQFF

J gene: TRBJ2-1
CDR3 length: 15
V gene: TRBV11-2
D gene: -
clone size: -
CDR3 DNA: TGTGCCAGCAGCTTAGGAGTTGCGAGGGACAATGAGCAGTTCTTC
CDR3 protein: CASSLGVARDNEQFF

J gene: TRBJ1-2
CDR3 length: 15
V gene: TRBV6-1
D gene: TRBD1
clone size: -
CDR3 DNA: TGTGCCAGCAGTGAAAGGACAGGGATATGGTATGGCTACACCTTC
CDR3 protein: CASSERTGIWYGYTF

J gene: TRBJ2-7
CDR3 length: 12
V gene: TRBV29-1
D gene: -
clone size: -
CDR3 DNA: TGCAGCGTTTTGAGCGGATTCTACGAGCAGTACTTC
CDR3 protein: CSVLSGFYEQYF

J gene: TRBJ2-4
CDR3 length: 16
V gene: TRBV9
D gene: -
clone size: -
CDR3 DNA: TGTGCCAGCAGCGTAGGGCCCCCCAGGGACAAAAACATTCAGTACTTC
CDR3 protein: CASSVGPPRDKNIQYF

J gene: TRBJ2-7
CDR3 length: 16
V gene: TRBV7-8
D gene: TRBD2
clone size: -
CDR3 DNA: TGTGCCAGCAGCTACCCTCCTTCGCGGGAGCCCTACGAGCAGTACTTC
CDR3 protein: CASSYPPSREPYEQYF

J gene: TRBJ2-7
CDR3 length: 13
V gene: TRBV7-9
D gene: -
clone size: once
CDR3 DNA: TGTGCCAGCAGTCGCGCCCGGGGCTACGAGCAGTACTTC
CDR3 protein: CASSRARGYEQYF

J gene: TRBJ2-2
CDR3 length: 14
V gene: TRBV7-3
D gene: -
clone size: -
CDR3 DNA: TGTGCCAGCAGCTTAACCGGCGGCACCGGGGAGCTGTTTTTT
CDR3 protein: CASSLTGGTGELFF

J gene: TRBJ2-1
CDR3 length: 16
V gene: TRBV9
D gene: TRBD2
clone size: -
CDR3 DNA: TGTGCCAGCAGCACGCCTAGCGGGAGGGAATACAATGAGCAGTTCTTC
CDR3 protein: CASSTPSGREYNEQFF

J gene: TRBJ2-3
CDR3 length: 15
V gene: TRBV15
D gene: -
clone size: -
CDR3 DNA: TGTGCCACCAGCAGAGCCCCGGTTGAGGCAGATACGCAGTATTTT
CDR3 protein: CATSRAPVEADTQYF

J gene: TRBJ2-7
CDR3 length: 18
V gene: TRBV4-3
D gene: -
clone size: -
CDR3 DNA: TGCGCCAGCAGCCAAGAAACCCCCCCGGGCGCGTTCTCCTACGAGCAGTACTTC
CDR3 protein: CASSQETPPGAFSYEQYF

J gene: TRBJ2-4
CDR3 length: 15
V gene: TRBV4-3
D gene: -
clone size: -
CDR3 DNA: TGCGCCAGCAGCCAGGGTTTGGCCCCGGGCAACATTCAGTACTTC
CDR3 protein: CASSQGLAPGNIQYF

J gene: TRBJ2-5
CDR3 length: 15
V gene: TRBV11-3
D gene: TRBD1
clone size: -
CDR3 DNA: TGTGCCAGCAGCTCCGGGACAGGGGGCGCGGGGGAGCAGTACTTC
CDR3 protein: CASSSGTGGAGEQYF

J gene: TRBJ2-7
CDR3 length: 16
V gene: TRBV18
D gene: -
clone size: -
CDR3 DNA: TGTGCCAGCTCACCACCCCAGGGATCACCCTTCTACGAGCAGTACTTC
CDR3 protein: CASSPPQGSPFYEQYF

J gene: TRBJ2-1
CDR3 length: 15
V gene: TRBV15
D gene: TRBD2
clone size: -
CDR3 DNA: TGTGCCACCAGCAGAGGACTAGCGGAGACCAATGAGCAGTTCTTC
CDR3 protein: CATSRGLAETNEQFF

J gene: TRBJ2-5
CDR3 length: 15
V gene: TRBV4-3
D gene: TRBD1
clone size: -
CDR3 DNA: TGCGCCAGCAGCCAGGGGACAGGGGGCAGGGAGACCCAGTACTTC
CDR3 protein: CASSQGTGGRETQYF

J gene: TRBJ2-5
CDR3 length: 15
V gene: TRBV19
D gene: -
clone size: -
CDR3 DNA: TGTGCCAGTAGTACCTGGACAGATCAACAAGAGACCCAGTACTTC
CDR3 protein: CASSTWTDQQETQYF

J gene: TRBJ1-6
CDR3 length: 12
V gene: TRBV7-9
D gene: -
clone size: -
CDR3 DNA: TGTGCCAGCAGCCGAGGGTATTCACCCCTCCACTTT
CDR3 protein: CASSRGYSPLHF

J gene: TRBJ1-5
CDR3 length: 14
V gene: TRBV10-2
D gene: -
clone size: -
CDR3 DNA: TGCGCCAGCAGTGAGTCCATGGGGTTTCAGCCCCAGCATTTT
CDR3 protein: CASSESMGFQPQHF

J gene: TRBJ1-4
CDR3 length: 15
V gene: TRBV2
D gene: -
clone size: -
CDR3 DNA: TGTGCCAGCAGCGGCTCAGGGACTCCGAATGAAAAACTGTTTTTT
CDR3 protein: CASSGSGTPNEKLFF

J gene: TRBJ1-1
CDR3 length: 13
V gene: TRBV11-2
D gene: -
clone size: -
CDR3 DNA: TGTGCCAGCAGCTTAGTAAAGACCGGGGAAGCTTTCTTT
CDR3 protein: CASSLVKTGEAFF

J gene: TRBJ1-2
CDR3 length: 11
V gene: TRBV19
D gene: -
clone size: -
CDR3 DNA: TGTGCCAGTAGTTCCCCTTATGGCTACACCTTC
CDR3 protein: CASSSPYGYTF

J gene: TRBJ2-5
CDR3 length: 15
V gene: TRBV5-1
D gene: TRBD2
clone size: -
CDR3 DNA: TGCGCCAGCAGCTATAGCGGGCCGAACCAAGAGACCCAGTACTTC
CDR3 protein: CASSYSGPNQETQYF

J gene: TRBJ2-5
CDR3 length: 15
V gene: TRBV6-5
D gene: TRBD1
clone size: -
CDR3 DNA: TGTGCCAGCCGCCCATTTCAGGGGGCCCTGGAGACCCAGTACTTC
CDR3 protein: CASRPFQGALETQYF

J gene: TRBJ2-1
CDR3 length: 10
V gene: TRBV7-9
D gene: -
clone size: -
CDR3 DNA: TGTGCCAGCAGCTTAGCGGAGCAGTTCTTC
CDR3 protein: CASSLAEQFF

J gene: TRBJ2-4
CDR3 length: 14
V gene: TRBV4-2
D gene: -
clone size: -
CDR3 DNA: TGTGCCAGCAGCCCTGGGTTGGACAAAAACATTCAGTACTTC
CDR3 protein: CASSPGLDKNIQYF

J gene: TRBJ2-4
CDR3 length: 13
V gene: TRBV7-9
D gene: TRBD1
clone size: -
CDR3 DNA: TGTGCCAGCAGACCCGGGACAGGGCACATTCAGTACTTC
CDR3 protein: CASRPGTGHIQYF

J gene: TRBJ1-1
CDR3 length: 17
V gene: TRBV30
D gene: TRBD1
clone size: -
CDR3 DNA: TGTGCCTGGAGTGTACAGGACAGGGGCCCCATGAACACTGAAGCTTTCTTT
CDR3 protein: CAWSVQDRGPMNTEAFF

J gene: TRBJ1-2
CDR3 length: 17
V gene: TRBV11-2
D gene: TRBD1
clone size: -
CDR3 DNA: TGTGCCAGCAGCTTGTCGGACAGGGGGCGCGGGGTTAATGGCTACACCTTC
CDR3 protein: CASSLSDRGRGVNGYTF

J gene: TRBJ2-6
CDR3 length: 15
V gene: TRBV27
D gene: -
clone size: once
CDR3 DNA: TGTGCCAGTGGTGGTTGGAGCTCTGGGGCCAACGTCCTGACTTTC
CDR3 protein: CASGGWSSGANVLTF

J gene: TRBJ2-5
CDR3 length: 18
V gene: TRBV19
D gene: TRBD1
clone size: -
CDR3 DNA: TGTGCCAGTAGCTCTAACATGAACGGACAGGAGGATCAAGAGACCCAGTACTTC
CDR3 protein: CASSSNMNGQEDQETQYF

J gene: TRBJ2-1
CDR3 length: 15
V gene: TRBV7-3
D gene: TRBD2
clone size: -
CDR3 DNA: TGTGCCAGCAGTGCGCTAGCGGGCTCCTACAATGAGCAGTTCTTC
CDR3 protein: CASSALAGSYNEQFF

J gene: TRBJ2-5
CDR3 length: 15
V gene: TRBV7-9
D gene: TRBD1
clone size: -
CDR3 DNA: TGTGCCAGCAGCTCTCCGGGACAGGGTCAAGAGACCCAGTACTTC
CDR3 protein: CASSSPGQGQETQYF

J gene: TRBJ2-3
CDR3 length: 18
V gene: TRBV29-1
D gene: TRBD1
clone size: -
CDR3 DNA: TGCAGCGTTGAAGATAGGACAGGGTACGGAAGGGGCCCAGATACGCAGTATTTT
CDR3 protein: CSVEDRTGYGRGPDTQYF

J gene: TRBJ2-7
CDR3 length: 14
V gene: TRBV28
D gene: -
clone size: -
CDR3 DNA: TGTGCCAGCAGTTCACCCCAGGGGCTCGACGAGCAGTACTTC
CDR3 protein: CASSSPQGLDEQYF

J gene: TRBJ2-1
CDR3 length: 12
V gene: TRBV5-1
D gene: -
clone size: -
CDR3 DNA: TGCGCCAGCACCCTCAAATACAATGAGCAGTTCTTC
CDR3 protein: CASTLKYNEQFF

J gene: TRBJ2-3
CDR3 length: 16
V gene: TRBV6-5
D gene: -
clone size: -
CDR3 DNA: TGTGCCAGCAGTTACGTCCTAGCCCGGGCCCCGGATACGCAGTATTTT
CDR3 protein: CASSYVLARAPDTQYF

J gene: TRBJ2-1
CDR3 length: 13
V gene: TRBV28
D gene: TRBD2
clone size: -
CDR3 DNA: TGTGCCAGCAGGCTAGCGGCATACAATGAGCAGTTCTTC
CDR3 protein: CASRLAAYNEQFF

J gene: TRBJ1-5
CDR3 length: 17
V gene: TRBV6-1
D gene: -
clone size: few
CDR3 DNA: TGTGCCAGCAGTGGGGAAAGGACAGAGCTTAGCAATCAGCCCCAGCATTTT
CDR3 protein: CASSGERTELSNQPQHF

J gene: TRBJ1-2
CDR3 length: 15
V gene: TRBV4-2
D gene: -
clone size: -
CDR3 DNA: TGTGCCAGCAGCCAAGGGGGTAGGGATGACTATGGCTACACCTTC
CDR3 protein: CASSQGGRDDYGYTF

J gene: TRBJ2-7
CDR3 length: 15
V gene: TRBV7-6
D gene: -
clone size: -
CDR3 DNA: TGTGCCAGCAGCTTAGAGCTGGGGAGCTCCTACGAGCAGTACTTC
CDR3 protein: CASSLELGSSYEQYF

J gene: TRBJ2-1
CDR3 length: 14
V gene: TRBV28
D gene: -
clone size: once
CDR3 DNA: TGTGCCAGCACCGCAGCGGGCTCCTACAATGAGCAGTTCTTC
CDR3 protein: CASTAAGSYNEQFF

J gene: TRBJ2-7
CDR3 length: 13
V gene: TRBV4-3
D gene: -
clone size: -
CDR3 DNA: TGCGCCAGCAGCCAAGAATCAGGAAACGAGCAGTACTTC
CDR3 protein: CASSQESGNEQYF

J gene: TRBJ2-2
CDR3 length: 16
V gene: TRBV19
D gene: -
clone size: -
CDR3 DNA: TGTGCCAGTAGTACCTGGACAGCCGGCAACACCGGGGAGCTGTTTTTT
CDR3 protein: CASSTWTAGNTGELFF

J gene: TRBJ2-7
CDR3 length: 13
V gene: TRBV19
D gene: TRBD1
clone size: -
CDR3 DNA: TGTGCCAGCAAGGGACAGGGTTTGTACGAGCAGTACTTC
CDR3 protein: CASKGQGLYEQYF

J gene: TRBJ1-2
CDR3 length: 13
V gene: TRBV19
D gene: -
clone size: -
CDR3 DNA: TGTGCCAGTAGTCCCCGGGGGAGCTATGGCTACACCTTC
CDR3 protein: CASSPRGSYGYTF

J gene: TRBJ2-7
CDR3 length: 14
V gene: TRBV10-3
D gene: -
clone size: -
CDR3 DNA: TGTGCCATCAGTGAGGGTAAGGTTAGCTACGAGCAGTACTTC
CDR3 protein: CAISEGKVSYEQYF

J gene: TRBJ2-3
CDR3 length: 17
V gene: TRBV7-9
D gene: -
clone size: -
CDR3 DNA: TGTGCCAGCACGGGGCCCAGCGCCGCGCTGACGGCAGATACGCAGTATTTT
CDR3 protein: CASTGPSAALTADTQYF

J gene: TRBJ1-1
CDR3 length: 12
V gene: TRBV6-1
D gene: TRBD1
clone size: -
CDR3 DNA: TGTGCCAGCCAGCAGGGGGCGAATGAAGCTTTCTTT
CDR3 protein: CASQQGANEAFF

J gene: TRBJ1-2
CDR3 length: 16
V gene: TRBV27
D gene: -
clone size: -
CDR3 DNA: TGTGCCAGCAGTCTCTCCATGGGGACTCCTAACTATGGCTACACCTTC
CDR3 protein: CASSLSMGTPNYGYTF